Presented here are 14 T cell receptor beta chains from one specimen sequenced in a study of blood T cell repertoires in COVID-19. Here immunoSEQ multiplex PCR was the method, and the copy in TCRdb shows in-frame clones only, minus some. This table holds more than 200,000 clones, over 75% found once. Sequencing used peripheral blood. All receptors come from a human donor in a cohort sampled during active COVID-19.

The CDR3 bases are TGTGCCAGCAGCCAAGATAAGCGGCACACCCCCTACGAGCAGTACTTC. Residues: CASSQDKRHTPYEQYF. V is TRBV3-1 (or the pseudogene TRBV3-2) and J is TRBJ2-7; TRBD2 is a possible D gene (5 bases). Trimming took 0 bases from V and 2 from J, leaving 14 bases between them. This CDR3 has 16 residues. Germline loops: CDR1 LGHDT, CDR2 YNNKEL (reference sequence).

V usage is TRBV5-5 and J usage is TRBJ2-3; 7 nucleotides align to TRBD2. V lost 5 bases and J lost 1; bases outside the gene matches: 10. This CDR3 contains 16 residues. Germline lookup yields CDR1 SGHKS and CDR2 YYEKEE (reference sequence). As DNA, the CDR3 is TGTGCCAGCAGGAACAATCTAGCGGTGGGCACAGATACGCAGTATTTT. Its translation: CASRNNLAVGTDTQYF.

Of note for this clone: The same CDR3 arises from other DNA sequences in this sample as well. CDR3 sequence: CASLAGNYGYTF. Here the CDR3 DNA reads TGTGCCAGCTTGGCAGGGAACTATGGCTACACCTTC. The chain is built from TRBV2 and TRBJ1-2, with D maybe TRBD1 (5 bases). V was cut by 8 bases and J by 2 bases, with 9 bases left in between. CDR3 size: 12 residues. CDR1 and CDR2 from the germline V gene are SNHLY and FYNNEI.

The chain carries TRBV18 and TRBJ1-5; D not certain. Germline CDR1 reads KGHSH; CDR2 reads LQKENI. This CDR3 spans 14 amino acids. V shed 2 bases and J shed 7 bases, with 12 bases lying between them. The CDR3 DNA reads as TGTGCCAGCTCACCATACCAGGTTGGCCAGCCCCAGCATTTT. This encodes CASSPYQVGQPQHF.

The V and J genes are TRBV7-9 and TRBJ2-7, with TRBD1 as a possible D gene (6 bases). V was trimmed by 5 bases and J by 6 bases, leaving 8 bases between them. CDR3 length: 11 amino acids. Germline V gives CDR1 SEHNR, CDR2 FQNEAQ (reference sequence). The CDR3 is CASSETGEQYF. Here the CDR3 DNA reads TGTGCCAGCAGCGAGACAGGCGAGCAGTACTTC.

This clone appeared once. The genes are TRBV3-1 (or the pseudogene TRBV3-2) and TRBJ2-7; TRBD2 is a possible D gene (7 bases). V was clipped by 3 bases and J by 2 bases, with 14 bases between them. The CDR3 runs to 15 residues. Germline CDR1 reads LGHDT; CDR2 reads YNNKEL (reference sequence). Written as DNA, the CDR3 is TGTGCCAGCAGCCAGGGGGCGGGAGAGACCTACGAGCAGTACTTC. Translated: CASSQGAGETYEQYF.

CDR3 residues: CASSPGTSGGAQETQYF. The CDR3 DNA sequence: TGCGCCAGCAGCCCAGGGACTAGCGGGGGGGCACAAGAGACCCAGTACTTC. This chain joins TRBV5-1 and TRBJ2-5; 16 bases are a match to TRBD2. CDR1 is SGHRS and CDR2 is YFSETQ in the germline V gene. After removal of 4 bases from V and 2 bases from J, the junction contained 5 bases not matched to a gene. The CDR3 extends over 17 amino acids.

This clone appeared a few times. This sequence joins TRBV5-6 and TRBJ1-3; D ambiguous. The V gene's germline CDR1 is SGHDT and CDR2 YYEEEE. V gave up 3 bases and J gave up 1 base, with 8 bases separating them. The CDR3 is made up of 14 amino acids. CDR3 protein: CASSYRSSGNTIYF. CDR3 nucleotide sequence: TGTGCCAGCAGCTACCGGTCGTCTGGAAACACCATATATTTT.

V gene TRBV2 combines with J gene TRBJ1-6; no clear D gene. Trimming left V 3 bases short and J 8 bases short, with 11 bases between. Germline V gene sequence: CDR1 SNHLY, CDR2 FYNNEI. This CDR3 comprises 14 residues. The CDR3 nucleotides read TGTGCCAGCAGTGAGACGTATAGCGATTCACCCCTCCACTTT. Its protein is CASSETYSDSPLHF.

The chain joins TRBV4-1 to TRBJ2-5, with D possibly matching TRBD1 (5 bases). Trimming cost V 4 bases and J 5 bases, with 14 bases left between them. The CDR3 covers 14 residues. CDR1 and CDR2 from the germline V gene are MGHRA and YSYEKL. CDR3 coding DNA: TGCGCCAGCAGCCTCCCCAGGGATTCGGAGACCCAGTACTTC. Protein product: CASSLPRDSETQYF.

V and J are TRBV10-3 and TRBJ1-2; D remains ambiguous. The length of the CDR3 is 16 residues. The germline V gene has CDR1 ENHRY and CDR2 SYGVKD. Trimming took 3 bases from V and 5 from J, leaving 19 bases between them. The CDR3 coding sequence is TGTGCCATCAGTGAAATATTCCGGTTCCCCGGGTATGGCTACACCTTC. Translated: CAISEIFRFPGYGYTF.

The chain has TRBV10-3 and TRBJ2-2; no clear D gene. Trimming removed 8 bases from V and 1 base from J, with 8 bases in between. CDR3 size: 13 residues. CDR1 is ENHRY, CDR2 SYGVKD, per germline. CDR3 loop: CAIPQENTGELFF. The CDR3 DNA reads TGTGCCATCCCTCAGGAGAACACCGGGGAGCTGTTTTTT.

This clone was seen only once. The chain carries TRBV5-6 and TRBJ1-1, with 9 nucleotides matching TRBD1. Germline CDR1 reads SGHDT; CDR2 reads YYEEEE. The V and J ends lost 3 bases and 2 bases, in that order; junction bases with no gene match: 8. The CDR3 has 16 residues. CDR3 bases: TGTGCCAGCAGCTCCCTGGACAGGGGTGGAAACACTGAAGCTTTCTTT. This translates into CASSSLDRGGNTEAFF.

This chain joins TRBV4-2 and TRBJ2-7; D is ambiguous. V lost 1 base and J lost 1, with 11 bases in between. Germline V gene lookup returns CDR1 LGHNA and CDR2 YNFKEQ. This CDR3 is 15 amino acids long. The CDR3 region has the DNA TGTGCCAGCAGCCAAGGACAAGAAGATTCCTACGAGCAGTACTTC. Encoded protein: CASSQGQEDSYEQYF.